A selection of T cell receptor beta chains follows, all from one sample in a study of T cell responses to AZD1222 COVID-19 vaccine. Profiling relied on immunoSEQ multiplex PCR, and the TCRdb table lists in-frame clones only, not all of them. The data contain 180,000 or so clones, about 90% of them singletons. The material sequenced was peripheral blood, taken 28 days after the second AZD1222 dose. The receptor source for this set is an adult who received the AZD1222 COVID-19 vaccine. The CDR3 runs from the conserved cysteine through the conserved F or W. A D gene is named only where the DNA matches it firmly. Size values are once, few and many counts, or a class for expanded clones, and some rows have none.

abundance	j_gene	v_gene	d_gene	CDR3aa	CDR3nt
-	TRBJ1-2	TRBV12-2	-	CASRLAPGSDGYTF	TGTGCAAGTCGCTTAGCGCCGGGGAGCGATGGCTACACCTTC
-	TRBJ2-5	TRBV27	-	CASSLNGILRETQYF	TGTGCCAGCAGTTTAAACGGTATACTGAGGGAGACCCAGTACTTC
-	TRBJ1-4	TRBV5-3	TRBD1	CARSPLYRGAMRKLFF	TGTGCCAGAAGCCCCCTTTACAGGGGGGCAATGAGGAAACTGTTTTTT
once	TRBJ1-1	TRBV18	-	CASSPPYRTANTEAFF	TGTGCCAGCTCACCACCTTATCGGACAGCGAACACTGAAGCTTTCTTT
-	TRBJ1-6	TRBV5-4	TRBD1	CASSPGQGANNSPLHF	TGTGCCAGCAGCCCGGGACAGGGGGCGAATAATTCACCCCTCCACTTT
-	TRBJ2-7	TRBV9	TRBD2	CASSADGASGTGYEQYF	TGTGCCAGCAGCGCAGACGGGGCTAGCGGGACGGGGTACGAGCAGTACTTC
-	TRBJ2-5	TRBV14	-	CASSQDWGTNGETQYF	TGTGCCAGCAGCCAAGATTGGGGCACTAATGGAGAGACCCAGTACTTC
-	TRBJ2-7	TRBV7-6	TRBD1	CASSLRQPGTGFLLRVQYF	TGTGCCAGCAGCTTGAGACAGCCCGGGACAGGCTTCCTTTTGCGCGTGCAGTACTTC
-	TRBJ1-4	TRBV28	-	CASRSRNEKLFF	TGTGCCAGCAGATCCAGGAACGAAAAACTGTTTTTT
-	TRBJ1-1	TRBV10-3	TRBD1	CAISLGQGTEAFF	TGTGCCATCAGCCTCGGACAGGGCACTGAAGCTTTCTTT
-	TRBJ1-1	TRBV14	-	CASSQEGSPEAFF	TGTGCCAGCAGCCAAGAAGGGTCCCCTGAAGCTTTCTTT
-	TRBJ1-2	TRBV27	-	CASKPTGGLYGYTF	TGTGCCAGCAAGCCGACCGGGGGACTATATGGCTACACCTTC
-	TRBJ1-5	TRBV12-5	TRBD1	CASGLGGQGAGQPQHF	TGTGCTAGTGGTTTGGGAGGACAGGGGGCAGGTCAGCCCCAGCATTTT
-	TRBJ1-2	TRBV21-1	-	CASSKVGGFGYTF	TGTGCCAGCAGCAAAGTAGGAGGGTTTGGCTACACCTTC
-	TRBJ2-7	TRBV15	-	CATSRPAGQDEQYF	TGTGCCACCAGCAGACCAGCCGGCCAGGACGAGCAGTACTTC
-	TRBJ1-3	TRBV5-1	-	CASSLSGAGNTIYF	TGCGCCAGCAGCTTGTCCGGGGCTGGAAACACCATATATTTT
-	TRBJ2-2	TRBV12-3/TRBV12-4	-	CASTSQSPGELFF	TGTGCCAGCACCTCTCAATCACCCGGGGAGCTGTTTTTT
-	TRBJ2-1	TRBV24-1	TRBD1	CATSDPGQGAHEQFF	TGTGCCACCAGTGACCCAGGACAGGGGGCCCATGAGCAGTTCTTC
once	TRBJ2-3	TRBV6-2/TRBV6-3	-	CASCFSDTQYF	TGTGCCAGCTGTTTTTCGGATACGCAGTATTTT
-	TRBJ1-2	TRBV11-1	-	CASSFGALYPYGYTF	TGTGCCAGCAGCTTTGGGGCGCTCTACCCCTATGGCTACACCTTC
-	TRBJ1-1	TRBV28	-	CASSLQGNTEAFF	TGTGCCAGCAGTTTACAGGGGAACACTGAAGCTTTCTTT
once	TRBJ2-7	TRBV27	-	CASRSTSYEQYF	TGTGCCAGCAGGAGTACTTCCTACGAGCAGTACTTC
-	TRBJ1-4	TRBV6-2/TRBV6-3	-	CASSYGRAANEKLFF	TGTGCCAGCAGTTACGGGAGGGCAGCGAATGAAAAACTGTTTTTT